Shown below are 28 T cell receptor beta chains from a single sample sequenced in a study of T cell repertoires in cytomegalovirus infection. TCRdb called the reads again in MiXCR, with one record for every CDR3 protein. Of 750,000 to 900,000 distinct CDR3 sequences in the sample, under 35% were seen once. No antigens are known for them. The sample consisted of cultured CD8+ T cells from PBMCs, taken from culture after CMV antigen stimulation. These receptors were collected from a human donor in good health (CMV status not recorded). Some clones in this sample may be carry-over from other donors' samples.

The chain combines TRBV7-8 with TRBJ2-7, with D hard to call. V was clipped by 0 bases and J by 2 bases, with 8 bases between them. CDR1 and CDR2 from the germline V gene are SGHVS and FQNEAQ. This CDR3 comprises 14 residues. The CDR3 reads CASSLAGSAYEQYV. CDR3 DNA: TGTGCCAGCAGCTTAGCGGGCAGCGCCTACGAGCAGTACGTC.

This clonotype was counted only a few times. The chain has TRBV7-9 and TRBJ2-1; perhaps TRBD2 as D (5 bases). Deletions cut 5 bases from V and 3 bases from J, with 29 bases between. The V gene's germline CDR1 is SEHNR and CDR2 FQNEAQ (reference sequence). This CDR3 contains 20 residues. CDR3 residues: CASSVPLATINVRNYNEQFF. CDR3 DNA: TGTGCCAGCAGCGTACCTCTAGCTACGATAAACGTCCGGAACTACAATGAGCAGTTCTTC.

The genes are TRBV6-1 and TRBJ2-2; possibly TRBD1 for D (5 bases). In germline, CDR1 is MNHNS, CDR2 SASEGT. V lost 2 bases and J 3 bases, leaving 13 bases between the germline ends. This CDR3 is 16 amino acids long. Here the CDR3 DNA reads TGTGCCAGCAGTGAAACTCTCCCAGGGTACACCGGGGAGCTGTTTTTT. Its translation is CASSETLPGYTGELFF.

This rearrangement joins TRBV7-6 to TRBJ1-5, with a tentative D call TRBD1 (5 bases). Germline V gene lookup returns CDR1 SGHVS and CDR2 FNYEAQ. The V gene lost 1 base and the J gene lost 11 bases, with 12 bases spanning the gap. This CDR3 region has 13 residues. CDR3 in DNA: TGTGCCAGCAGCTTAGAACGGGGGGGAACCCAGCATTTT. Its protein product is CASSLERGGTQHF.

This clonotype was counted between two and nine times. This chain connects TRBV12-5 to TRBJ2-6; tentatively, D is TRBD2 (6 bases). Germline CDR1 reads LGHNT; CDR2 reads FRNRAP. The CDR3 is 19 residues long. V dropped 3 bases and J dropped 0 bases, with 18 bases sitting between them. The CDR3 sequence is CASGFQHGGSSSGANVLTF. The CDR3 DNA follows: TGTGCTAGTGGTTTCCAGCACGGGGGAAGCAGCTCTGGGGCCAACGTCCTGACTTTC. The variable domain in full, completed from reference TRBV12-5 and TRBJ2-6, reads DARVTQTPRHKVTEMGQEVTMRCQPILGHNTVFWYRQTMMQGLELLAYFRNRAPLDDSGMPKDRFSAEMPDATLATLKIQPSEPRDSAVYFCASGFQHGGSSSGANVLTFGAGSRLTVL.

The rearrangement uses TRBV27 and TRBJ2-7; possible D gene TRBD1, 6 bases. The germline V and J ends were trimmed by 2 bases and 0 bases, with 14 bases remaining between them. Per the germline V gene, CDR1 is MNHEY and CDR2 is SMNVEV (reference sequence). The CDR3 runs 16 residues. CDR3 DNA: TGTGCCAGCAGTTTAGCCGGGACACTGAGCTCCTACGAGCAGTACTTC. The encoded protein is CASSLAGTLSSYEQYF.

As DNA, the CDR3 is TGTGCCAGTCACAGGGTAGGCACTGAAGCTTTCTTT. It yields the protein CASHRVGTEAFF. The chain has TRBV19 and TRBJ1-1, with D possibly TRBD1 on 6 matching bases. Germline loops: CDR1 LNHDA, CDR2 SQIVND (reference sequence). Trimming left V 8 bases short and J 4 bases short, with 11 bases between. The CDR3 has 12 amino acids.

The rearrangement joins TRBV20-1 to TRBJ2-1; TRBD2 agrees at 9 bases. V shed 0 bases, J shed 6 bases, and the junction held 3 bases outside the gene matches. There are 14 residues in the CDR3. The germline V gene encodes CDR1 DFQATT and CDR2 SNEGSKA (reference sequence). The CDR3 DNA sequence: TGCAGTGCTAGAGAACTAGCGGGTATCAATGAGCAGTTCTTC. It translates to CSARELAGINEQFF.

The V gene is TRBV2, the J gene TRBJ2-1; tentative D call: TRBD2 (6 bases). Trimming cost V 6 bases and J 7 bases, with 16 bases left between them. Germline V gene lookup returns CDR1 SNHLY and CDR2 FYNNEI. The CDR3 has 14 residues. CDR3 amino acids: CASSVVGAGNEQFF. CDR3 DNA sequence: TGTGCCAGCAGCGTGGTAGGGGCGGGGAATGAGCAGTTCTTC. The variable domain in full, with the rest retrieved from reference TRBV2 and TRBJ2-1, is EPEVTQTPSHQVTQMGQEVILRCVPISNHLYFYWYRQILGQKVEFLVSFYNNEISEKSEIFDDQFSVERPDGSNFTLKIRSTKLEDSAMYFCASSVVGAGNEQFFGPGTRLTVL.

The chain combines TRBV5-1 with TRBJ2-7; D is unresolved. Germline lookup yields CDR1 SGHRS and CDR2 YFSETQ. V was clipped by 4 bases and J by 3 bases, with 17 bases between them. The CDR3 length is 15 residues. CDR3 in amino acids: CASSVGINGDYEQYF. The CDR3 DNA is TGCGCCAGCAGCGTTGGGATCAACGGTGACTACGAGCAGTACTTC.

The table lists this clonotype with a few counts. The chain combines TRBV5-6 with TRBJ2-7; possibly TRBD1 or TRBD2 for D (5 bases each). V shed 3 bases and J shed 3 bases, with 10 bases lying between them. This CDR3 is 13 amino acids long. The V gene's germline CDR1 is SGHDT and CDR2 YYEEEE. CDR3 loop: CASSWMGDYEQYF. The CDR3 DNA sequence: TGTGCCAGCAGCTGGATGGGGGACTACGAGCAGTACTTC.

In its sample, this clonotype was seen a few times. CDR3 in amino acids: CASSSLREGETQYF. The CDR3 DNA sequence: TGTGCCAGCAGTTCGCTCAGGGAGGGAGAGACCCAGTACTTC. The chain couples TRBV6-2 or TRBV6-3 to TRBJ2-5; 7 bases map to TRBD2. CDR3 length: 14 amino acids. The V gene's germline CDR1 is MNHEY and CDR2 SVGEGT. V trimming: 4 bases; J trimming: 4 bases; junction bases outside the gene matches: 6.

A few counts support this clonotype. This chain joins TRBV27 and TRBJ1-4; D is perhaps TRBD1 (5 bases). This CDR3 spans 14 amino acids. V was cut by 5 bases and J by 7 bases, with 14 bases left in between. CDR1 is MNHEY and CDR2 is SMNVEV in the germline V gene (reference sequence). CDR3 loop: CASSPWQGGEKLFF. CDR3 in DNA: TGTGCCAGCAGTCCGTGGCAGGGTGGTGAAAAACTGTTTTTT.

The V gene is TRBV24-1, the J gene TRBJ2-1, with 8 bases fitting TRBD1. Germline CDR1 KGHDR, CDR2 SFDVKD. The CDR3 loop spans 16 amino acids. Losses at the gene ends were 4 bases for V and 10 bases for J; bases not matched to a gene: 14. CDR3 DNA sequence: TGTGCCACCAGTGACCAGACAGGGGCCGAAGGATGGGAGCAGTTCTTC. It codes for CATSDQTGAEGWEQFF.

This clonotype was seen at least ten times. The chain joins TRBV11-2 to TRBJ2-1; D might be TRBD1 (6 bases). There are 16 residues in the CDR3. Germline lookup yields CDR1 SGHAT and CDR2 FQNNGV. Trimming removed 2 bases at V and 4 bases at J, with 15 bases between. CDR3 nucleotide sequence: TGTGCCAGCAGCTTACCAGGGGTAGGTTCGTACAATGAGCAGTTCTTC. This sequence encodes CASSLPGVGSYNEQFF.

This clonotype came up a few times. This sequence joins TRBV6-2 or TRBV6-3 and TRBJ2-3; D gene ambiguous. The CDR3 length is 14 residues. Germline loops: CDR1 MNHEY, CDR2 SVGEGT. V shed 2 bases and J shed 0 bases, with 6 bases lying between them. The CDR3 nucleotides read TGTGCCAGCAGTTACGGCTCCAGCACAGATACGCAGTATTTT. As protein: CASSYGSSTDTQYF.

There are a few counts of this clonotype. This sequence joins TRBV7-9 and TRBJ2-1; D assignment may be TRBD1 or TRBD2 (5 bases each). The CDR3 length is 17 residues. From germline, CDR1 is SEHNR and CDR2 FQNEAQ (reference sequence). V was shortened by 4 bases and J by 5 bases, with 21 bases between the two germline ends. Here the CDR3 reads CASSYTRGLRDNNEQFF. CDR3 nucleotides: TGTGCCAGCAGCTACACCCGGGGCTTACGGGATAACAATGAGCAGTTCTTC.

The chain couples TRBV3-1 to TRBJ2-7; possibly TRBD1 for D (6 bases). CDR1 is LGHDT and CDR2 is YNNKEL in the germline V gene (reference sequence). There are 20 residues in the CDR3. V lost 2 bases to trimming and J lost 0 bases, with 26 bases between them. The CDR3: CASSQKSLRGRGQNSYEQYV. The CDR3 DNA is TGTGCCAGCAGCCAAAAAAGCCTTAGGGGCAGGGGCCAAAACTCCTACGAGCAGTACGTC.

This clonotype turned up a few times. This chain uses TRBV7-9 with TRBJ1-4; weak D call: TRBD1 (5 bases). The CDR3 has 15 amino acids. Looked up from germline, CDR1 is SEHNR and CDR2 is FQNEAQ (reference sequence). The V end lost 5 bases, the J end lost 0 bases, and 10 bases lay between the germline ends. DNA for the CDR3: TGTGCCAGCAGCGCGAGGGGCGCAACTAATGAAAAACTGTTTTTT. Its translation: CASSARGATNEKLFF.

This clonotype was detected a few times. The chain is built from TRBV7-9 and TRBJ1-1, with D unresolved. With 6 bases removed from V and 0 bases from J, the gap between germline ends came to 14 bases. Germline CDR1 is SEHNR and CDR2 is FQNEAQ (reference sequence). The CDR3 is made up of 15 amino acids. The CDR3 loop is CASSETAIMNTEAFF. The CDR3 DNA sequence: TGTGCCAGCAGTGAGACTGCCATTATGAACACTGAAGCTTTCTTT.

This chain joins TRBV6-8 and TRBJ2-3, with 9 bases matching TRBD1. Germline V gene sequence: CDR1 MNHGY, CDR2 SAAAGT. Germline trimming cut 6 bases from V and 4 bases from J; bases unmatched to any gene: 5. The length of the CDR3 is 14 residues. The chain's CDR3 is CASRRTGDPDTQYF. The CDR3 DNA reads TGTGCCAGCAGGCGGACAGGGGACCCAGATACGCAGTATTTT.

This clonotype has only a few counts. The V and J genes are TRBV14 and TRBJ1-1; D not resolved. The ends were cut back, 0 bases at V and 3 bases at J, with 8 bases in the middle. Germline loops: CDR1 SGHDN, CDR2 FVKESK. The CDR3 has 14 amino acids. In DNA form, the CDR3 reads TGTGCCAGCAGCCAAGATGGTGGGGACACTGAAGCTTTCTTT. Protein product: CASSQDGGDTEAFF.

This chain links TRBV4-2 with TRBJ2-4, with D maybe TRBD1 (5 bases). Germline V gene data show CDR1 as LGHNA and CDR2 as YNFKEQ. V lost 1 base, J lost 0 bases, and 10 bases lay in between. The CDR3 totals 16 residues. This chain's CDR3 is CASSQAKGLAKNIQYF. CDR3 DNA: TGTGCCAGCAGCCAAGCGAAGGGGCTAGCCAAAAACATTCAGTACTTC.

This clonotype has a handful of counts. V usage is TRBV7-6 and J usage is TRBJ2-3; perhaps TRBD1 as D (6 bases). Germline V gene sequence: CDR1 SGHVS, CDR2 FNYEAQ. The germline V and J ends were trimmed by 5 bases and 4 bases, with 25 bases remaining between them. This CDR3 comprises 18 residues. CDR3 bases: TGTGCCAGCAGCCCCCTCATCCGGACAGAAGAGGAGGCAGATACGCAGTATTTT. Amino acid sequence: CASSPLIRTEEEADTQYF.

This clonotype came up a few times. Here the CDR3 reads CASSDVAQYF. The CDR3 nucleotides read TGTGCCAGCAGTGACGTGGCCCAGTACTTC. The rearrangement joins TRBV2 to TRBJ2-5; D not resolved. V was trimmed by 3 bases and J by 9 bases, leaving 5 bases between them. CDR3 length equals 10 residues. Looked up from germline, CDR1 is SNHLY and CDR2 is FYNNEI.

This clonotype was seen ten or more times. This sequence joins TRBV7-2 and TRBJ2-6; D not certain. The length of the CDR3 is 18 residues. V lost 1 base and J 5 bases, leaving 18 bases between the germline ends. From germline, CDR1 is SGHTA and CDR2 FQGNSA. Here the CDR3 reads CASSLVFYRHPRANVLTF. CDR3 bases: TGTGCCAGCAGCTTAGTATTTTATAGACACCCTAGGGCCAACGTCCTGACTTTC.

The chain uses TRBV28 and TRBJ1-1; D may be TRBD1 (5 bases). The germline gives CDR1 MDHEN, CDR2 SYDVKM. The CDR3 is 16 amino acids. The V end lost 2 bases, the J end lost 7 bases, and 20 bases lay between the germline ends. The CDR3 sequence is CASSLTGSGAVVEAFF. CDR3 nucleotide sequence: TGTGCCAGCAGTTTAACCGGGTCCGGGGCAGTGGTTGAAGCTTTCTTT.

The CDR3 DNA sequence: TGTGCCAGCAGATTGGGGGGGGATACCTACGAGCAGTACTTC. It is translated as CASRLGGDTYEQYF. The chain joins TRBV27 to TRBJ2-7; TRBD2 matches at 7 bases. Looked up from germline, CDR1 is MNHEY and CDR2 is SMNVEV (reference sequence). Unmatched junction bases numbered 7, after V lost 6 bases and J lost 2 bases. The CDR3 is 14 residues long.